This T cell receptor beta chain appears in the sequencing data of a study of blood T cell repertoires in COVID-19. Repertoires were generated with immunoSEQ multiplex PCR, while TCRdb's copy carries only in-frame clones and drops some. The data contain under 200,000 clones, 82% of them singletons. Germline CDR1 reads MDHEN; CDR2 reads SYDVKM. Trimming pared 2 bases from V and 0 bases from J, leaving 26 bases between. The CDR3 loop spans 20 amino acids. Material: peripheral blood. This TCR was sampled from a woman between 25 and 40 years old with acute or convalescent COVID-19. The chain couples TRBV28 to TRBJ2-7; perhaps TRBD1 as D (5 bases). The CDR3 DNA is TGTGCCAGCAGTTTAAAACTGGACACAAACCTTCGTCTGAGCTCCTACGAGCAGTACTTC. Translated, it gives CASSLKLDTNLRLSSYEQYF.